The 13 T cell receptor beta chains below all came from one sample that was sequenced in a study of cytomegalovirus exposure and HLA in healthy donors. The study ran its PCR with 60 Vbeta and 13 Jbeta primers. The protocol was immunoSEQ multiplex PCR, while the TCRdb copy is restricted to in-frame clones and leaves out a portion. The sample records fewer than 250,000 clones, approximately 87% being singletons. Source material: PBMCs. These receptors came from a human donor in good health.

V gene TRBV25-1 combines with J gene TRBJ2-5; TRBD1 matches 9 bases. This CDR3 is 18 amino acids long. Germline V gene lookup returns CDR1 MGHDK and CDR2 SYGVNS. Germline trimming cut 3 bases from V and 4 bases from J; bases unmatched to any gene: 15. The CDR3 sequence is CASSDLRDRAYTRETQYF. CDR3 coding DNA: TGTGCCAGCAGTGACCTCCGGGACAGGGCCTACACCCGAGAGACCCAGTACTTC. Full variable domain (remainder filled in from reference TRBV25-1 and TRBJ2-5): EADIYQTPRYLVIGTGKKITLECSQTMGHDKMYWYQQDPGMELHLIHYSYGVNSTEKGDLSSESTVSRIRTEHFPLTLESARPSHTSQYLCASSDLRDRAYTRETQYFGPGTRLLVL.

V is TRBV19 and J is TRBJ1-1, with a weak D call TRBD1 (6 bases). Between the trimmed V and J ends, which lost 5 bases and 8 bases, there was a span of 9 bases. This CDR3 region has 11 residues. Germline V CDR1 and CDR2: LNHDA, SQIVND (reference sequence). CDR3 protein: CASSAGGEAFF. The CDR3 coding sequence is TGTGCCAGTAGTGCTGGGGGCGAAGCTTTCTTT.

This rearrangement joins TRBV5-1 to TRBJ2-2; 10 nucleotides align to TRBD2. V shed 0 bases, J shed 7 bases, and the junction held 6 bases outside the gene matches. The CDR3 is made up of 16 amino acids. CDR1 is SGHRS, CDR2 YFSETQ, per germline. CDR3 DNA: TGCGCCAGCAGCTTGGAAGCGGGAGGGCTAGGCGGGGAGCTGTTTTTT. Protein: CASSLEAGGLGGELFF.

The V gene is TRBV7-9, the J gene TRBJ1-5; D is perhaps TRBD1 (5 bases). The germline gives CDR1 SEHNR, CDR2 FQNEAQ (reference sequence). This CDR3 has 15 residues. The V end lost 5 bases, the J end lost 0 bases, and 11 bases lay between the germline ends. In DNA, the CDR3 is TGTGCCAGCAGCCTGACAGATAATAGCAATCAGCCCCAGCATTTT. This encodes CASSLTDNSNQPQHF.

V is TRBV5-8 and J is TRBJ1-1; perhaps TRBD1 as D (6 bases). This CDR3 has 17 residues. The germline V and J ends were trimmed by 5 bases and 5 bases, with 25 bases remaining between them. CDR1 SGHTS and CDR2 YDEGEE come from the germline V gene. DNA of the CDR3: TGTGCCAGCAGTCTTGGGCCCCACTGGGCAGGGGAGACTGAAGCTTTCTTT. It specifies CASSLGPHWAGETEAFF.

The table lists this clone with a count of one. The V gene is TRBV5-1, the J gene TRBJ2-2; D is perhaps TRBD1 (6 bases). Per the germline V gene, CDR1 is SGHRS and CDR2 is YFSETQ. The CDR3 extends over 15 amino acids. Trimming left V 3 bases short and J 6 bases short, with 15 bases between. CDR3 in DNA: TGCGCCAGCAGCTCACAACAGGGAGTGGCCGGGGAGCTGTTTTTT. Its translation: CASSSQQGVAGELFF. Combining the CDR3 with reference TRBV5-1 and TRBJ2-2 gives the whole variable domain KAGVTQTPRYLIKTRGQQVTLSCSPISGHRSVSWYQQTPGQGLQFLFEYFSETQRNKGNFPGRFSGRQFSNSRSEMNVSTLELGDSALYLCASSSQQGVAGELFFGEGSRLTVL.

The rearrangement joins TRBV7-9 to TRBJ2-3; D not resolved. Germline values: CDR1 SEHNR, CDR2 FQNEAQ (reference sequence). Trimming removed 0 bases at V and 1 base at J, with 8 bases between. The CDR3 length is 15 residues. CDR3 protein: CASSLAVAGTDTQYF. For the CDR3, the DNA is TGTGCCAGCAGCTTAGCCGTCGCGGGCACAGATACGCAGTATTTT.

The chain joins TRBV18 to TRBJ2-5; D gene ambiguous. The CDR3 consists of 14 residues. In germline, CDR1 is KGHSH, CDR2 LQKENI. Trimming cost V 5 bases and J 1 base, with 11 bases left between them. The CDR3 here is CASSSIRAQETQYF. The CDR3 coding sequence is TGTGCCAGCTCATCGATTAGAGCCCAAGAGACCCAGTACTTC.

The chain is built from TRBV9 and TRBJ2-2; TRBD2 agrees at 8 bases. After removal of 3 bases from V and 1 base from J, the junction contained 5 bases not matched to a gene. This CDR3 contains 16 residues. The germline gives CDR1 SGDLS, CDR2 YYNGEE. The CDR3 DNA is TGTGCCAGCAGCGAAGGGACTAGTCGGAACACCGGGGAGCTGTTTTTT. Translating it yields CASSEGTSRNTGELFF. Complete variable domain (other parts from reference TRBV9 and TRBJ2-2): DSGVTQTPKHLITATGQRVTLRCSPRSGDLSVYWYQQSLDQGLQFLIQYYNGEERAKGNILERFSAQQFPDLHSELNLSSLELGDSALYFCASSEGTSRNTGELFFGEGSRLTVL.

The V call is TRBV5-1, the J call TRBJ2-4, with TRBD2 identical over 15 bases. Losses at the gene ends were 3 bases for V and 6 bases for J; bases not matched to a gene: 4. This CDR3 region has 16 residues. The germline V gene has CDR1 SGHRS and CDR2 YFSETQ. This CDR3 is CASSYGLAGGGNIQYF. The CDR3 region has the DNA TGCGCCAGCAGCTACGGACTAGCGGGAGGGGGAAACATTCAGTACTTC. Full variable domain (missing parts from reference TRBV5-1 and TRBJ2-4): KAGVTQTPRYLIKTRGQQVTLSCSPISGHRSVSWYQQTPGQGLQFLFEYFSETQRNKGNFPGRFSGRQFSNSRSEMNVSTLELGDSALYLCASSYGLAGGGNIQYFGAGTRLSVL.

About this clone itself: One end of the junction does not line up with germline, which may come from a read error. V gene TRBV7-9 combines with J gene TRBJ1-4; D call uncertain. Germline loops: CDR1 SEHNR, CDR2 FQNEAQ (reference sequence). The CDR3 spans 15 residues. This CDR3 is CSSSLPRATNEKLFF. DNA for the CDR3: TGTTCCAGCAGCTTACCCCGGGCAACTAATGAAAAACTGTTTTTT.

The chain combines TRBV5-4 with TRBJ2-1; 9 positions agree with TRBD2. Germline-derived CDR1 and CDR2 are SGHNT and YYREEE (reference sequence). CDR3 size: 15 residues. V was clipped by 1 base and J by 2 bases; unmatched bases: 1. The CDR3 nucleotides are TGTGCCAGCAGCTTGTCTAGCGGGACCTACAATGAGCAGTTCTTC. Its translation is CASSLSSGTYNEQFF.

The V call is TRBV30, the J call TRBJ1-1, with a weak D call TRBD1 (6 bases). The CDR3 totals 15 residues. The germline V gene has CDR1 GTSNPN and CDR2 SVGIG (reference sequence). Written as DNA, the CDR3 is TGTGCGCAGACCTTTGGGGGGGGCGGGTATGGTGAAGCTTTCTTT. It encodes CAQTFGGGGYGEAFF.